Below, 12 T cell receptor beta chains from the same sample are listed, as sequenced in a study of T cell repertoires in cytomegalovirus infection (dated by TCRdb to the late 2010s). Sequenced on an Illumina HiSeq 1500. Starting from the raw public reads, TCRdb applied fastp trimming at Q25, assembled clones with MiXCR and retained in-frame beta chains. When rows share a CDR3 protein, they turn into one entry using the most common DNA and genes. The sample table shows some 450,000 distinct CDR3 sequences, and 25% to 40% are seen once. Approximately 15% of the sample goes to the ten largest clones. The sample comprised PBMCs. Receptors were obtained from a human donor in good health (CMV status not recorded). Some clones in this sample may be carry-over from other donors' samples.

Here the CDR3 DNA reads TGCGCCAGCAGCCGCCGACAGGGTACAGATCAGCCCCAGCATTTT. Translating gives CASSRRQGTDQPQHF. The chain uses TRBV4-3 and TRBJ1-5, with TRBD1 identical over 7 bases. Trimming at V came to 4 bases and at J to 5 bases, leaving 8 bases not matched to a gene. The CDR3 covers 15 residues. Germline CDR1 and CDR2: LGHNA and YSLEER.

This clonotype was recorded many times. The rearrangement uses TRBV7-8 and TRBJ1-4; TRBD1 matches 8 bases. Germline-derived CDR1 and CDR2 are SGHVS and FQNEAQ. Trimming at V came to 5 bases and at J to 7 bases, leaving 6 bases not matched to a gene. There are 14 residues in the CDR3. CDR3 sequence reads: CASSRTGRGEKLFF. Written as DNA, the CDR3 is TGTGCCAGCAGCCGGACAGGGAGGGGTGAAAAACTGTTTTTT.

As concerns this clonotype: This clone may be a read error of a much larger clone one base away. Here the CDR3 DNA reads TGTGCCAGCAGCGTATTCCGGGGAGGGACCCTGAGCTCCTACAATGAGCAGTTCTTC. It specifies CASSVFRGGTLSSYNEQFF. The rearrangement joins TRBV7-2 to TRBJ2-1; 7 positions match TRBD2. V shed 5 bases and J 0 bases; nucleotides not matched to a gene: 16. The CDR3 covers 19 residues. The germline V gene encodes CDR1 SGHTA and CDR2 FQGNSA.

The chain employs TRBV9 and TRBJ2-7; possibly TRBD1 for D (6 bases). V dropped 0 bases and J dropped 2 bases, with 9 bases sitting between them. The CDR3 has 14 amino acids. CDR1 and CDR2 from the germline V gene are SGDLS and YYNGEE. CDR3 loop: CASSVATGAYEQYF. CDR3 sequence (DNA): TGTGCCAGCAGCGTAGCGACAGGAGCCTACGAGCAGTACTTC.

CDR3 bases: TGTGCCACCAGCAGATCTCTAGCGGGGGGCACAGATACGCAGTATTTT. It specifies CATSRSLAGGTDTQYF. J is TRBJ2-3 and V is TRBV15; TRBD2 matches at 10 bases. CDR1 and CDR2 (germline): LNHNV, YYDKDF (reference sequence). J gave up 1 base and V 2 bases, and 3 bases lay outside the gene matches. This CDR3 has 16 residues.

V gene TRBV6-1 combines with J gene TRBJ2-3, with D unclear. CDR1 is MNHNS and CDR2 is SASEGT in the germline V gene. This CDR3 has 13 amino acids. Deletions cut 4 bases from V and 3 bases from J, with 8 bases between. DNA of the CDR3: TGTGCCAGCAGTGCCGGACGGACAGATACGCAGTATTTT. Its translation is CASSAGRTDTQYF.

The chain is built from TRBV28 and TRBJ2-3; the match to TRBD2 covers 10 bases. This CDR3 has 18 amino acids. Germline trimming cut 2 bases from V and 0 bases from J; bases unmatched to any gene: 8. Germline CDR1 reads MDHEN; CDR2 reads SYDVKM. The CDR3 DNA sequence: TGTGCCAGCAGTTTACCCCATAGCGGGGGGACTAGCACAGATACGCAGTATTTT. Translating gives CASSLPHSGGTSTDTQYF.

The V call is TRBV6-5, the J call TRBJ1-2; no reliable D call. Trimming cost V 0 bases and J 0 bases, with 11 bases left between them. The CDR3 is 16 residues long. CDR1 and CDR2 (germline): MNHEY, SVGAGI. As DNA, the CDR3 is TGTGCCAGCAGTTACTCGGGCGGGGTGCCTAACTATGGCTACACCTTC. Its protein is CASSYSGGVPNYGYTF.

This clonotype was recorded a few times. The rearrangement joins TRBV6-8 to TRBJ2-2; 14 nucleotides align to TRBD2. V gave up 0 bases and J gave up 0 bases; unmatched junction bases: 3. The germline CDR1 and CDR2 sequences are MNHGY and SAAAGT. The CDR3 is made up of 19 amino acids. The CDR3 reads CASSYSGGLAGANTGELFF. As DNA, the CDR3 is TGTGCCAGCAGTTACTCTGGGGGACTAGCGGGGGCGAACACCGGGGAGCTGTTTTTT.

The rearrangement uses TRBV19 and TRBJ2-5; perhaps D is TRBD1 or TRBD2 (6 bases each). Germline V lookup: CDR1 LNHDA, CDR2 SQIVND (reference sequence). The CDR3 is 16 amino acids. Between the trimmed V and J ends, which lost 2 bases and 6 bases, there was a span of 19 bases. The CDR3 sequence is CASSIMGGLVLQTQYF. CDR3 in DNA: TGTGCCAGTAGTATAATGGGGGGCCTGGTACTTCAGACCCAGTACTTC. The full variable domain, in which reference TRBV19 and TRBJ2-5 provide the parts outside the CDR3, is DGGITQSPKYLFRKEGQNVTLSCEQNLNHDAMYWYRQDPGQGLRLIYYSQIVNDFQKGDIAEGYSVSREKKESFPLTVTSAQKNPTAFYLCASSIMGGLVLQTQYFGPGTRLLVL.

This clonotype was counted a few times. CDR3 nucleotides: TGCGCCAGCAGCCAAGAGGGACCGTCCAATCAGCCCCAGCATTTT. It translates to CASSQEGPSNQPQHF. This sequence joins TRBV4-1 and TRBJ1-5; possibly TRBD1 for D (5 bases). The V end was cut by 0 bases, the J end by 3 bases, with 9 bases between. CDR3 length equals 15 residues. Per germline, CDR1 MGHRA and CDR2 YSYEKL.

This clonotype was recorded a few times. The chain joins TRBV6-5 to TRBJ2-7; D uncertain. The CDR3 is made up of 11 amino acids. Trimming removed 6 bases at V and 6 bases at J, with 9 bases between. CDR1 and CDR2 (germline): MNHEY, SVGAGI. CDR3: CASSKPGEQYF. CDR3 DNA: TGTGCCAGCAGCAAGCCTGGCGAGCAGTACTTC.